This T cell receptor beta chain was profiled in a study of T cells expressing NK-cell markers. In the study overall: Investigators obtained TCR beta repertoires from sorted CD3+CD56+NKG2C+, CD3+CD56+NKG2C- and CD3+CD56-NKG2C+ T cells. Sequenced donors, eight in total, included seven who were HCMV-seropositive and one who was seronegative.

On this clonotype: Its antigen is unknown.

From its re-call of the 5' RACE reads, TCRdb lists each CDR3 protein once, without DNA. The sample has around 470,000 distinct CDR3 sequences. There are 16 residues in the CDR3. The germline V gene has CDR1 SGHRS and CDR2 YFSETQ. Study-level results: Dominant NKG2C+ clonotypes were found to form about 1.0-7.0% of CD8+ T cells in 5 or 6 donors. The CD3+CD56-NKG2C+ fraction of a handful of donors was likewise dominated by these clonotypes.

The rearrangement links TRBV5-1 to TRBJ1-4; TCRdb reports TRBD1, a call that lacks DNA to check it against. The material sequenced was blood T cells: a sorted CD56 or NKG2C T cell subset, CD4+ or CD8+ T cells, or bulk PBMC T cells (not recorded which). This receptor was identified in a woman in her forties or fifties in good health. CDR3 sequence: CASSFWTGTTNEKLFF.